The entry below describes one TCR beta chain. The antigen is not known. The data were taken from a study of cytomegalovirus exposure and HLA in healthy donors. The study's findings and limits: When a later analysis compared HLA-associated TCR beta chains with equally common others, the HLA-associated chains turned out to be more clonally expanded and to have lower generation probabilities. The CMV antigen specificity of a few CMV-associated chains was confirmed through in vitro analysis. By a later analysis, the bulk of CMV-associated TCR beta chains appeared HLA-restricted.

The germline CDR1 and CDR2 sequences are SQVTM and ANQGSEA. The V gene lost 3 bases and the J gene lost 0 bases, with 11 bases spanning the gap. This CDR3 comprises 14 residues. PCR was performed using 60 Vbeta and 13 Jbeta primers. In the authors' methods: Later work found 65 million to 100 million unique TCR beta chains, with roughly 11 million shared. Method: immunoSEQ multiplex PCR; TCRdb's copy keeps in-frame clones and lacks some. The V and J calls and clone size are taken from that table; D and trimming were inferred from the DNA. The profile shows 150,000 to 200,000 clones, roughly four fifths of them singletons.

V gene TRBV29-1 combines with J gene TRBJ1-2; D ambiguous. This sequence originates from a woman between 50 and 59 years old in good health and CMV-seronegative. The sample comprised PBMCs. The CDR3 DNA follows: TGCAGCGTTGATAGGCTGACTGCTAACTATGGCTACACCTTC. Amino acids: CSVDRLTANYGYTF.